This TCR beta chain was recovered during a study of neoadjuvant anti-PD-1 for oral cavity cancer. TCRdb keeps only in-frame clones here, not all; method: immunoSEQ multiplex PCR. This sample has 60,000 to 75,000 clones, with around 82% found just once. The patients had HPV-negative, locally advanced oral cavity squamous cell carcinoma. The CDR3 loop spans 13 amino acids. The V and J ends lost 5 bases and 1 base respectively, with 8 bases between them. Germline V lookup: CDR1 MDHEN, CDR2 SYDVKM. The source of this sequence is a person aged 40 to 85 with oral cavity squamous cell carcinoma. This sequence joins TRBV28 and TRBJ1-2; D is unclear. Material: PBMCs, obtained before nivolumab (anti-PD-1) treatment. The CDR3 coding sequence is TGTGCCAGCAGTCTAACAAGTAACTATGGCTACACCTTC. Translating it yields CASSLTSNYGYTF.